The 17 T cell receptor beta chains given below trace back to one sample, sequenced in a study of blood T cells in healthy people across ages (dated by TCRdb to the mid-2010s). The library was made by 5' RACE. Sequenced on an Illumina HiSeq 2500. A second PCR of roughly 6 to 11 cycles was run with a J-beta primer mix and a sample-barcoded 5' primer. TCRdb itself trimmed the public reads at Q25 with fastp, ran MiXCR and retained productive beta chains. Rows are combined by CDR3 protein, so each entry shows the most common genes and DNA. The sample table contains about 1.6 million distinct CDR3 sequences; only one count was recorded for approximately 32% of them. About 11% of the sample goes to the ten largest clones. Sequenced sample: blood. These receptors originate from a woman aged 30 to 39 in good health.

Only a few counts were recorded for this clonotype. The CDR3 loop reads CSANNNEQFF. CDR3 nucleotides: TGCAGTGCAAACAATAATGAGCAGTTCTTC. This sequence joins TRBV20-1 and TRBJ2-1; D is undetermined. The CDR3 runs 10 residues. Trimming took 6 bases from V and 7 from J, leaving 7 bases between them. The germline V gene has CDR1 DFQATT and CDR2 SNEGSKA (reference sequence).

This rearrangement joins TRBV10-1 to TRBJ2-1; the match to TRBD2 covers 12 bases. V was clipped by 5 bases and J by 8 bases; unmatched bases: 10. Looked up from germline, CDR1 is WNHNN and CDR2 is SYGVQD (reference sequence). The CDR3 runs to 16 residues. The DNA of the CDR3 is TGCGCCAGCAGTAGAATACTAGCGGGAGGTAGCCATGAGCAGTTCTTC. Amino acids: CASSRILAGGSHEQFF.

The V and J genes are TRBV11-2 and TRBJ1-2, with D hard to call. CDR1 is SGHAT and CDR2 is FQNNGV in the germline V gene. V lost 5 bases and J 2 bases, leaving 9 bases between the germline ends. CDR3 length equals 13 residues. The CDR3 nucleotides read TGTGCCAGCAGCCGCTCGGACAACTATGGCTACACCTTC. This translates into CASSRSDNYGYTF.

Remarks on this clonotype: Just one base apart from a much larger clone, this may be a read error. The CDR3 here is CASSLGTRNPTDTQYF. The CDR3, as DNA: TGTGCCAGCAGCTTAGGGACTAGGAACCCCACAGATACGCAGTATTTT. V usage is TRBV11-2 and J usage is TRBJ2-3, with 7 bases identical to TRBD2. CDR1 and CDR2 from the germline V gene are SGHAT and FQNNGV. The CDR3 has 16 residues. With V trimmed by 1 base and J by 2 bases, 6 bases remained unmatched.

The rearrangement uses TRBV10-3 and TRBJ2-7, with 9 positions matching TRBD1. Germline trimming cut 3 bases from V and 1 base from J; bases unmatched to any gene: 7. Germline V gene data show CDR1 as ENHRY and CDR2 as SYGVKD. The CDR3 is 16 amino acids. The chain's CDR3 is CAISDPGQGFSYEQYF. DNA for the CDR3: TGTGCCATCAGTGATCCGGGACAGGGTTTTTCCTACGAGCAGTACTTC.

The rearrangement uses TRBV20-1 and TRBJ2-4, with D possibly TRBD2 on 5 matching bases. The J call is doubtful: the DNA matches TRBJ2-7 better. This CDR3 is 14 amino acids long. Germline V gives CDR1 DFQATT, CDR2 SNEGSKA (reference sequence). Here the CDR3 reads CSARHLTTFYEQYF. The CDR3 nucleotides are TGCAGTGCTAGACACCTGACTACCTTCTACGAGCAGTACTTC.

This clonotype occurred many times. The chain is built from TRBV20-1 and TRBJ1-5, with unresolved D. CDR1 and CDR2 (germline): DFQATT, SNEGSKA (reference sequence). This CDR3 spans 13 amino acids. Deletions cut 6 bases from V and 3 bases from J, with 12 bases between. CDR3: CSAPFQLNQPQHF. The CDR3 bases are TGCAGTGCCCCCTTTCAGCTCAATCAGCCCCAGCATTTT.

This clonotype was detected a few times. The rearrangement uses TRBV10-3 and TRBJ2-3; no definite D call. The CDR3 length is 15 residues. Germline V gene lookup returns CDR1 ENHRY and CDR2 SYGVKD. V dropped 8 bases and J dropped 3 bases, with 18 bases sitting between them. DNA for the CDR3: TGTGCCATCCGAGCCTCTTCCATACCAACAGATACGCAGTATTTT. Its protein product is CAIRASSIPTDTQYF.

On this clonotype itself: The junction departs from the called germline gene at one end, perhaps through a read error. The rearrangement links TRBV12-3 or TRBV12-4 to TRBJ2-5; TRBD1 might be the D (6 bases). The CDR3 contains 15 residues. The CDR3 loop is CAGSFFRGPKETQYF. CDR3 sequence (DNA): TGTGCCGGCAGTTTTTTCAGGGGCCCGAAAGAGACCCAGTACTTC.

The chain recombines TRBV2 with TRBJ2-1; 9 nucleotides agree with TRBD2. The germline V gene has CDR1 SNHLY and CDR2 FYNNEI. The junction had 9 bases not matched to a gene; V was cut back by 3 bases and J by 9 bases. The CDR3 has 15 amino acids. The CDR3 is CASSDVAGAQSEQFF. The CDR3 bases are TGTGCCAGCAGTGACGTAGCGGGGGCCCAGAGTGAGCAGTTCTTC.

V and J are TRBV7-6 and TRBJ1-5, with D uncertain. CDR3 length: 14 amino acids. Trimming removed 0 bases from V and 6 bases from J, with 9 bases in between. Germline CDR1 is SGHVS and CDR2 is FNYEAQ. CDR3 sequence reads: CASSLARAGQPQHF. As DNA, the CDR3 is TGTGCCAGCAGCTTAGCCCGGGCGGGTCAGCCCCAGCATTTT.

In regard to this clonotype: At one end the junction does not follow the germline gene, possibly because of a read error. V is TRBV2 and J is TRBJ1-4; D gene ambiguous. The CDR3 contains 12 residues. The germline V gene has CDR1 SNHLY and CDR2 FYNNEI. The DNA of the CDR3 is TGTACCAGCAGTGATACGGTTGAAAAACTGTTTTTT. It translates to CTSSDTVEKLFF. Variable domain in full (rest from reference TRBV2 and TRBJ1-4): EPEVTQTPSHQVTQMGQEVILRCVPISNHLYFYWYRQILGQKVEFLVSFYNNEISEKSEIFDDQFSVERPDGSNFTLKIRSTKLEDSAMYFCTSSDTVEKLFFGSGTQLSVL.

This chain connects TRBV4-1 to TRBJ1-1; possible D gene TRBD1, 5 bases. The CDR3 is 14 residues long. Germline CDR1 and CDR2: MGHRA and YSYEKL. The V and J ends lost 0 bases and 4 bases respectively, with 9 bases between them. In DNA form, the CDR3 reads TGCGCCAGCAGCCAAGAATTACAGGCCACTGAAGCTTTCTTT. Translated, it gives CASSQELQATEAFF.

This clonotype appeared a few times. The chain is built from TRBV18 and TRBJ2-1, with 7 nucleotides matching TRBD2. The ends lost 0 bases at V and 6 bases at J; junction bases unmatched: 11. This CDR3 contains 17 residues. Looked up from germline, CDR1 is KGHSH and CDR2 is LQKENI. As DNA, the CDR3 is TGTGCCAGCTCACCACCCCCAAGCGGGATATTCTTCAATGAGCAGTTCTTC. It is translated as CASSPPPSGIFFNEQFF.

The rearrangement links TRBV5-1 to TRBJ1-1; D gene ambiguous. The CDR3 is 14 amino acids. The V gene's germline CDR1 is SGHRS and CDR2 YFSETQ. Between the trimmed V and J ends, which lost 2 bases and 1 base, there was a span of 9 bases. The CDR3 nucleotides are TGCGCCAGCAGCTTAATGGGCGAGAACACTGAAGCTTTCTTT. As protein: CASSLMGENTEAFF.

Only a few counts were recorded for this clonotype. V gene TRBV12-3 or TRBV12-4 combines with J gene TRBJ2-3; maybe TRBD2 (6 bases). The CDR3 consists of 14 residues. Trimming left V 6 bases short and J 6 bases short, with 16 bases between. CDR3 sequence (DNA): TGTGCCAGCAGCCTCGGGACTCAGTTTGATACGCAGTATTTT. Translation gives CASSLGTQFDTQYF.

The chain couples TRBV19 to TRBJ2-2; D tentatively reads TRBD1 or TRBD2 (6 bases each). Trimming shortened V by 8 bases and J by 2 bases, and 12 bases separated the two germline ends. Germline CDR1 LNHDA, CDR2 SQIVND (reference sequence). The CDR3 has 14 amino acids. Here the CDR3 reads CASAVGGNTGELFF. CDR3 in DNA: TGTGCCAGTGCCGTGGGGGGCAACACCGGGGAGCTGTTTTTT.